This T cell receptor (beta chain) was obtained from a study of neurological immune-mediated disorders. This clonotype was seen many times. Every sequencing run produced over 160 million TCR-beta sequences, and the sequences from any one run covered 15-18 subjects. TCRdb independently ran MiXCR on the 5' RACE reads; one entry per CDR3 protein. The sample has tens of thousands of distinct CDR3 sequences; 2.5% to 3% are singletons. CDR3 length equals 14 residues. V lost 1 base and J lost 8, with 15 bases in between. The germline V gene encodes CDR1 SGHVS and CDR2 FNYEAQ. This sequence originates from a woman aged 25 to 39 with multiple sclerosis. V gene TRBV7-6 combines with J gene TRBJ2-7; D is perhaps TRBD1 or TRBD2 (5 bases each). The source material was PBMCs. CDR3 residues: CASSLDASGPQQYF. CDR3 DNA: TGTGCCAGCAGCTTAGACGCTTCGGGACCTCAGCAGTACTTC.